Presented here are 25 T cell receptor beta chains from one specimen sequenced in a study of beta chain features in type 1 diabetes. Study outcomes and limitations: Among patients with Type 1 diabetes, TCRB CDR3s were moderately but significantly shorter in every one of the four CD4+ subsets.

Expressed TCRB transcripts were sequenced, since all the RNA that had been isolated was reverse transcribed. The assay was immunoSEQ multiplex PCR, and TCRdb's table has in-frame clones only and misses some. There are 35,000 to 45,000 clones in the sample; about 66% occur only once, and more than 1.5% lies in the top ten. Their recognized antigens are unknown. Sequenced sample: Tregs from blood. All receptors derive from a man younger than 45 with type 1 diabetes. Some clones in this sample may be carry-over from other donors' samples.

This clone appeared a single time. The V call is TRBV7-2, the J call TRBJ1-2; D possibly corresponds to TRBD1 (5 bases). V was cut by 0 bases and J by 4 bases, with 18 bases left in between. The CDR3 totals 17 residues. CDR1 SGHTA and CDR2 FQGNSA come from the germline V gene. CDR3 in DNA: TGTGCCAGCAGCTTAGCCGGGGGAAGAGGGATGGGCTATGGCTACACCTTC. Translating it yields CASSLAGGRGMGYGYTF.

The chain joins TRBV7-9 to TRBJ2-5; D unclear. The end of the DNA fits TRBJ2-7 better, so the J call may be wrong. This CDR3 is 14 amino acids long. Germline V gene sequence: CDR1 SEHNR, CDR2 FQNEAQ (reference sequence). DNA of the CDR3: TGTGCCAGCAGCTTGACCGGGTCCTCCTACGAGCAGTACTTC. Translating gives CASSLTGSSYEQYF.

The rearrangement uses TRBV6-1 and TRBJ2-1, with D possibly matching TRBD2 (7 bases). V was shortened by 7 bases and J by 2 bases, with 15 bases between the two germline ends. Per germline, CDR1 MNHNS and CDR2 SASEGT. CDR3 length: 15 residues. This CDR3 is CASNLGGATYNEQFF. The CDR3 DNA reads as TGTGCCAGCAACTTAGGGGGGGCTACCTACAATGAGCAGTTCTTC.

The DNA of the CDR3 is TGCAGCGTGGACAGGGGGCTCGGCACTGAAGCTTTCTTT. It is translated as CSVDRGLGTEAFF. This chain connects TRBV29-1 to TRBJ1-1; 11 bases are shared with TRBD1. CDR3 size: 13 residues. Per the germline V gene, CDR1 is SQVTM and CDR2 is ANQGSEA. V lost 6 bases and J lost 4; bases outside the gene matches: 4.

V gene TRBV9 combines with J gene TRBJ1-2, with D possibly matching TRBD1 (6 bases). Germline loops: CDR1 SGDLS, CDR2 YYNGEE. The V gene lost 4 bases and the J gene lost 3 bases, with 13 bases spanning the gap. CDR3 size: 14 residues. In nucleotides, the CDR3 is TGTGCCAGCAGCCCACAGGGATTAGACTATGGCTACACCTTC. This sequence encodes CASSPQGLDYGYTF.

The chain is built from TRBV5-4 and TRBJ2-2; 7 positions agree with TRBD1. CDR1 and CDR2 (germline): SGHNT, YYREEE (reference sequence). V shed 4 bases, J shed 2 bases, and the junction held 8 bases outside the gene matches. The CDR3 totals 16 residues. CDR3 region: CASSPIRDSNTGELFF. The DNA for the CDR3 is TGTGCCAGCAGCCCAATCCGGGACAGCAACACCGGGGAGCTGTTTTTT.

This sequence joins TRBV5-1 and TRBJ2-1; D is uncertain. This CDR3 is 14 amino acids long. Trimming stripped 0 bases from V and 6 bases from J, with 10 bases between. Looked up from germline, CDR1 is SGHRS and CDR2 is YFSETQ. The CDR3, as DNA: TGCGCCAGCAGCTTGGGGTCCCCCGGCAATGAGCAGTTCTTC. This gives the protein CASSLGSPGNEQFF.

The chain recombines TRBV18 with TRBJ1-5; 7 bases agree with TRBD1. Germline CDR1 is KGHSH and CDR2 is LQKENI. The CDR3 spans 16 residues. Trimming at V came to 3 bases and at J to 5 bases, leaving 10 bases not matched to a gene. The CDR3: CASSPGRTGVYQPQHF. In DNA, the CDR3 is TGTGCCAGCTCACCGGGCAGGACAGGCGTCTATCAGCCCCAGCATTTT.

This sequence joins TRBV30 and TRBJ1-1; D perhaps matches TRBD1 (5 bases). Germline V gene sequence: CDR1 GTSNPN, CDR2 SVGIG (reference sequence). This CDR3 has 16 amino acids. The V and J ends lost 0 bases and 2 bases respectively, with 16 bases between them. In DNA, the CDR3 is TGTGCCTGGAGTGTCCCAGGGTACTTTTATAACACTGAAGCTTTCTTT. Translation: CAWSVPGYFYNTEAFF.

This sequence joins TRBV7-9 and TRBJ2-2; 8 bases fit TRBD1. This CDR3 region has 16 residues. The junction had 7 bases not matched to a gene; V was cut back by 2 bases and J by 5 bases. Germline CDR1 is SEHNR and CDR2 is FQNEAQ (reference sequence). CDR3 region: CASSLRQGAQTGELFF. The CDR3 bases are TGTGCCAGCAGCTTACGTCAGGGGGCGCAAACCGGGGAGCTGTTTTTT.

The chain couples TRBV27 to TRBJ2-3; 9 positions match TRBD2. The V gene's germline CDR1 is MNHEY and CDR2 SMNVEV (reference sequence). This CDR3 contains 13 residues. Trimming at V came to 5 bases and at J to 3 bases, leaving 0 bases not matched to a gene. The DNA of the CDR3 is TGTGCCAGCAGTAGCGGGGGGACAGATACGCAGTATTTT. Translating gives CASSSGGTDTQYF.

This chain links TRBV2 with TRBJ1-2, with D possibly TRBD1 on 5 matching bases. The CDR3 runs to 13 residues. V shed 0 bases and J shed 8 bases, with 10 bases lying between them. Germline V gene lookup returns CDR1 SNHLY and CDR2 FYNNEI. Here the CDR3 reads CASSEALWGGYTF. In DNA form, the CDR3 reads TGTGCCAGCAGTGAAGCGCTTTGGGGCGGCTACACCTTC.

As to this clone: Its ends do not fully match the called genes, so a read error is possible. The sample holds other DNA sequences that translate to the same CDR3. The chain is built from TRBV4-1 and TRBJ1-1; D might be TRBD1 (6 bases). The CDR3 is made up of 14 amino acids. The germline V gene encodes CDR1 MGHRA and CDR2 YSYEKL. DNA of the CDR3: TGCGCCAGCAGCCATGGAGGGGGGGCAACTGAGGCTTTCTTT. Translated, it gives CASSHGGGATEAFF.

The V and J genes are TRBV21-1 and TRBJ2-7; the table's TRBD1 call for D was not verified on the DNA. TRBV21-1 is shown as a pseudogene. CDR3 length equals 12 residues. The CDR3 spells CASSDSTGEQYF. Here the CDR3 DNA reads TGTGCCAGCAGCGACAGTACTGGCGAGCAGTACTTC.

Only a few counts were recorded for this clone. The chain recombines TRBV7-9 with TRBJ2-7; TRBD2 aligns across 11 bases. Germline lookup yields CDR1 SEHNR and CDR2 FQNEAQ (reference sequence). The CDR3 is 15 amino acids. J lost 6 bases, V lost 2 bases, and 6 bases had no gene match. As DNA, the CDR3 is TGTGCCAGCAGCTTATATAGCGGGGGGGCCCTCGAGCAGTACTTC. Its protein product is CASSLYSGGALEQYF. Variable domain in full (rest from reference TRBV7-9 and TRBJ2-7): DTGVSQNPRHKITKRGQNVTFRCDPISEHNRLYWYRQTLGQGPEFLTYFQNEAQLEKSRLLSDRFSAERPKGSFSTLEIQRTEQGDSAMYLCASSLYSGGALEQYFGPGTRLTVT.

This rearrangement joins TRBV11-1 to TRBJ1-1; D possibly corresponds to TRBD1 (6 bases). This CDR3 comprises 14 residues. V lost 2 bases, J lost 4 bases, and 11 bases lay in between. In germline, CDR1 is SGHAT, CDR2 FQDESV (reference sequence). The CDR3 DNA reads TGTGCCAGCAGCTTAACCAGGGGTACCACTGAAGCTTTCTTT. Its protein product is CASSLTRGTTEAFF.

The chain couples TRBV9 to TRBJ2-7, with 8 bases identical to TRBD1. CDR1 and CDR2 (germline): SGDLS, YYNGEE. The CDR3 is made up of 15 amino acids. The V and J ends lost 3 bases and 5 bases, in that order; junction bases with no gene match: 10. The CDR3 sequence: CASSASSGTGNEQYF. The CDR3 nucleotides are TGTGCCAGCAGCGCCAGCTCCGGGACAGGTAACGAGCAGTACTTC.

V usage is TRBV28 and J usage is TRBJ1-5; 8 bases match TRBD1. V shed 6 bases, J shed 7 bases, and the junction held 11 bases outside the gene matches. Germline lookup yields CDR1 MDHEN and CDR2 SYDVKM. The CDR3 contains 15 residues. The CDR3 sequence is CASSPQGAQGQPQHF. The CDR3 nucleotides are TGTGCCAGCAGCCCCCAGGGGGCGCAAGGGCAGCCCCAGCATTTT.

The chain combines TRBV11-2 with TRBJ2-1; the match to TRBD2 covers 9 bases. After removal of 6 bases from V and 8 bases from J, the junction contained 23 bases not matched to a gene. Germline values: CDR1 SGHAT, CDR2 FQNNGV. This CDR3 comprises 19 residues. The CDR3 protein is CASRLAPRVAGELWDEQFF. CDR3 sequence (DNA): TGTGCCAGCAGGCTAGCCCCCCGTGTAGCGGGGGAGCTTTGGGATGAGCAGTTCTTC.

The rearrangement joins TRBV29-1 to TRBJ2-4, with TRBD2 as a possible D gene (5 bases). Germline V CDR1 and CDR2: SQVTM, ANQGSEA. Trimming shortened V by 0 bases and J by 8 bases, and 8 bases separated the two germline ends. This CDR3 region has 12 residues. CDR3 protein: CSVEEQRDIQYF. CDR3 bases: TGCAGCGTTGAAGAACAGAGGGACATTCAGTACTTC.

CDR3 sequence (DNA): TGCGCCAGCAGCCTCCGGGGTTCCAGCTCCTACGAGCAGTACTTC. It codes for CASSLRGSSSYEQYF. The chain joins TRBV5-1 to TRBJ2-5; TRBD2 is a possible D gene (5 bases). The DNA matches TRBJ2-7 better at its end, which makes the J call doubtful. The length of the CDR3 is 15 residues. Germline V gene data show CDR1 as SGHRS and CDR2 as YFSETQ.

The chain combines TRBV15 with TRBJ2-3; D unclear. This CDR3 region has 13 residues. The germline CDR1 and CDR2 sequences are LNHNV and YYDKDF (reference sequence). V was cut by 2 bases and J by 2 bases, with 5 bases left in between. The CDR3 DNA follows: TGTGCCACCAGCAGACCCAACACAGATACGCAGTATTTT. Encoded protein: CATSRPNTDTQYF.

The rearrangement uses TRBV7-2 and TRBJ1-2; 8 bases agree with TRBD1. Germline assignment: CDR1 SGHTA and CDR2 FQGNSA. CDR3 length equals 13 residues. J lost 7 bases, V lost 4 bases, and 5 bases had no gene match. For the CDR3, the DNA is TGTGCCAGCAGCTCCGGACAGGGAGGTGGCTACACCTTC. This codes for CASSSGQGGGYTF.

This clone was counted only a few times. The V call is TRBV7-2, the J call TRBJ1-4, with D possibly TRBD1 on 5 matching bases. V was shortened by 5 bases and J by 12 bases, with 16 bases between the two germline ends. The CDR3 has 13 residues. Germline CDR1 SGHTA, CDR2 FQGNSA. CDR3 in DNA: TGTGCCAGCAGCCCCGGGACTGTGCGGGAACTGTTTTTT. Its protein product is CASSPGTVRELFF.

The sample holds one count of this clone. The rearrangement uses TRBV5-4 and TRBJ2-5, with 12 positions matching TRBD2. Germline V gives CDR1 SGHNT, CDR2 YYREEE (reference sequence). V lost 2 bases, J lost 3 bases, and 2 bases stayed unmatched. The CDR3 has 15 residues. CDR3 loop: CASSFRLAGEETQYF. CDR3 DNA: TGTGCCAGCAGCTTTCGACTAGCGGGGGAAGAGACCCAGTACTTC.